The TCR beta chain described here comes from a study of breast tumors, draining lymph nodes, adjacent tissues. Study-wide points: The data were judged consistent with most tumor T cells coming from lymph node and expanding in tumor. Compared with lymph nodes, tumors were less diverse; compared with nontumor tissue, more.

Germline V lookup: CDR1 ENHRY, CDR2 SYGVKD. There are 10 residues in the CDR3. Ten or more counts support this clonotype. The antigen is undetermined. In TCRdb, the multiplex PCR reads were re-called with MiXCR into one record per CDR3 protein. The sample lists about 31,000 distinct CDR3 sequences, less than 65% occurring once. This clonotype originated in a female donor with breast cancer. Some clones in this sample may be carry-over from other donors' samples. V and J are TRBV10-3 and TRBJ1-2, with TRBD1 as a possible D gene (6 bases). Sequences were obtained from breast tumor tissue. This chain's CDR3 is CLKRGNGYTF. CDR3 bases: TGTCTGAAAAGGGGGAATGGCTACACCTTC.